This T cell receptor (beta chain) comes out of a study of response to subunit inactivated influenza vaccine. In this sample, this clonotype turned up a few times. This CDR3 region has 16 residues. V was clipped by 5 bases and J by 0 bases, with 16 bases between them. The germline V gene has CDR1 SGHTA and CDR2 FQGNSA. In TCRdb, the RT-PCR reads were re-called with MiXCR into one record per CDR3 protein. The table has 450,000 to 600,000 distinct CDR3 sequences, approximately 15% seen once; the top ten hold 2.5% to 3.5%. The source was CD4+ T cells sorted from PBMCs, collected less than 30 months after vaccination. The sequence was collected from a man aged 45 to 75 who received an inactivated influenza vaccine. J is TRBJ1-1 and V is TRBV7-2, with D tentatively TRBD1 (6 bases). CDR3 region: CASSPLIGGLNTEAFF. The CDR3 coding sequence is TGTGCCAGCAGCCCCTTAATCGGGGGCTTGAACACTGAAGCTTTCTTT.